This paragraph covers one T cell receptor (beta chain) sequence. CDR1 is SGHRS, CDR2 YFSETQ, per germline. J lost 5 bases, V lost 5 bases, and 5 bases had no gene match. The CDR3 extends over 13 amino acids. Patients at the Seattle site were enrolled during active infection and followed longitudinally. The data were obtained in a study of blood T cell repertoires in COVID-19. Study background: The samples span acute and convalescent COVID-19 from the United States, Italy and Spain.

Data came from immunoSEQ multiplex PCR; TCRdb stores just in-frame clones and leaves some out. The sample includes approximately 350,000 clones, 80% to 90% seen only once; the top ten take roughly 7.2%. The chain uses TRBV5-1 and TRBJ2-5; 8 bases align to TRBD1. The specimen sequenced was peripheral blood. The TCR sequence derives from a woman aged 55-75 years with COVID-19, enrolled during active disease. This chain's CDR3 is CASRTGARETQYF. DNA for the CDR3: TGCGCCAGCAGGACAGGGGCGAGGGAGACCCAGTACTTC.